One T cell receptor (beta chain) is described in this entry. This entry comes from a study of blood T cell repertoires in COVID-19. The V and J ends lost 5 bases and 4 bases respectively, with 21 bases between them. CDR1 and CDR2 from the germline V gene are MNHEY and SMNVEV (reference sequence). This CDR3 has 16 amino acids. The assay was immunoSEQ multiplex PCR, and TCRdb's table has in-frame clones only and misses some. In the table there are 210,000 or so clones, about nine tenths of which are singletons. This receptor was obtained from a man aged 25-45 years with COVID-19, enrolled during active disease. The chain couples TRBV27 to TRBJ2-7, with D perhaps matching TRBD1 (5 bases). The sequenced sample was peripheral blood. The CDR3 here is CASSPSTVGRAYEQYF. The CDR3 DNA reads TGTGCCAGCAGTCCGTCGACAGTGGGTCGGGCATACGAGCAGTACTTC.